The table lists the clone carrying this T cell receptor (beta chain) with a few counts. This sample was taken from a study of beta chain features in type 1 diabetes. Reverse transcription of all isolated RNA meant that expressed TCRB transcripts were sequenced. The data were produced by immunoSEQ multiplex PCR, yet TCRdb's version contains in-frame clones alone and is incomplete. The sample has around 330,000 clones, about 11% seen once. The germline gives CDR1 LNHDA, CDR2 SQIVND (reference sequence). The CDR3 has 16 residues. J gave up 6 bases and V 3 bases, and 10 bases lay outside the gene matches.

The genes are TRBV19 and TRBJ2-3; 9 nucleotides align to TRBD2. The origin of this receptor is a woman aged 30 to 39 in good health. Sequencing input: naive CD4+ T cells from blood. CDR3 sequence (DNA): TGTGCCAGTAGTATTTCCGGGCGGGAGGGGCTGGATACGCAGTATTTT. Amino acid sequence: CASSISGREGLDTQYF.